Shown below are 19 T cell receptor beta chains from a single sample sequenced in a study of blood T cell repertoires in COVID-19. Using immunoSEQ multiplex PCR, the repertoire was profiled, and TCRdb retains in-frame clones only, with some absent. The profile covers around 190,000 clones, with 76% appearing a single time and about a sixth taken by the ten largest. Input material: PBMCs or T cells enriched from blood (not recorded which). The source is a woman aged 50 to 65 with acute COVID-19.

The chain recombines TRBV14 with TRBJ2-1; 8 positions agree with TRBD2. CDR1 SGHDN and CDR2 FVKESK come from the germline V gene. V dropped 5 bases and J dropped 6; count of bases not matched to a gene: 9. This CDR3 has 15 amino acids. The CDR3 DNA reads TGTGCCAGCAGCGCCCCCCCGGGGGGGCTCAATGAGCAGTTCTTC. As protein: CASSAPPGGLNEQFF.

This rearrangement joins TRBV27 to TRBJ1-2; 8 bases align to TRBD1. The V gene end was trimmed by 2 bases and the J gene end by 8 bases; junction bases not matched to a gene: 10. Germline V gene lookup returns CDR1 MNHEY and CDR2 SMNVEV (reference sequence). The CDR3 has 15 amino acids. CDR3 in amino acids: CASSLKGRTGGGYTF. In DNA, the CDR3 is TGTGCCAGCAGTTTAAAGGGTCGAACAGGGGGAGGCTACACCTTC.

The CDR3 DNA reads TGTGCCTGGAGTGTAACAGGACCCGGAGAGACCCAGTACTTC. This translates into CAWSVTGPGETQYF. This chain joins TRBV30 and TRBJ2-5; D perhaps matches TRBD1 (5 bases). The CDR3 runs to 14 residues. V lost 0 bases and J 4 bases, leaving 12 bases between the germline ends. CDR1 and CDR2 from the germline V gene are GTSNPN and SVGIG (reference sequence).

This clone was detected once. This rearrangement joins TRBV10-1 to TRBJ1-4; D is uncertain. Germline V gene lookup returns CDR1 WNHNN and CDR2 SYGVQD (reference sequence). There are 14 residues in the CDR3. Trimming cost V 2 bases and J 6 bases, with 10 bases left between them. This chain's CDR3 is CASSETPRDEKLFF. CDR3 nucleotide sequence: TGCGCCAGCAGTGAGACACCTAGAGATGAAAAACTGTTTTTT.

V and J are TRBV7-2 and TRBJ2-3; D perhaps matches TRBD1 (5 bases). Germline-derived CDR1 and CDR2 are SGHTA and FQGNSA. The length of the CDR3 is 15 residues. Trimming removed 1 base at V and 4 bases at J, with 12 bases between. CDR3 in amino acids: CASSLEGINSDTQYF. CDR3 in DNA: TGTGCCAGCAGCTTAGAGGGGATTAATTCAGATACGCAGTATTTT. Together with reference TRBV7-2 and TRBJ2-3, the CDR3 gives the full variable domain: GAGVSQSPSNKVTEKGKDVELRCDPISGHTALYWYRQSLGQGLEFLIYFQGNSAPDKSGLPSDRFSAERTGGSVSTLTIQRTQQEDSAVYLCASSLEGINSDTQYFGPGTRLTVL.

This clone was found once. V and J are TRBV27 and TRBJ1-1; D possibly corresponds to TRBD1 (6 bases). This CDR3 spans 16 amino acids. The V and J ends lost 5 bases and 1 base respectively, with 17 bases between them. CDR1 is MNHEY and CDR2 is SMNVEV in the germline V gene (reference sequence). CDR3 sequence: CASSPGARGGNTEAFF. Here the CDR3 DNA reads TGTGCCAGCAGTCCCGGCGCCAGAGGGGGGAACACTGAAGCTTTCTTT.

The CDR3 loop is CASSLKQLPQHF. Written as DNA, the CDR3 is TGTGCCAGCAGTTTGAAGCAACTGCCCCAGCATTTT. This chain joins TRBV28 and TRBJ1-5, with D uncertain. The V end was cut by 3 bases, the J end by 9 bases, with 9 bases between. Per germline, CDR1 MDHEN and CDR2 SYDVKM. This CDR3 contains 12 residues.

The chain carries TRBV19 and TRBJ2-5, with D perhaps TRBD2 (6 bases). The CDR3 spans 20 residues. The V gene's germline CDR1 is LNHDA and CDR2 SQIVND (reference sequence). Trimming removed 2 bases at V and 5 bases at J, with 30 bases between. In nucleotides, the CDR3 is TGTGCCAGTAGTATACTTGGCCCGAAGGTTACGTTTTTCGGAGGGGAGACCCAGTACTTC. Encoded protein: CASSILGPKVTFFGGETQYF.

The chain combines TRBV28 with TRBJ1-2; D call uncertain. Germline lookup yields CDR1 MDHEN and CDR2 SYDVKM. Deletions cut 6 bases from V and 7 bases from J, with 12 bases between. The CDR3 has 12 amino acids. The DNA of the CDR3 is TGTGCCAGCAGCTCCCTGGGCTTTGGCTACACCTTC. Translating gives CASSSLGFGYTF.

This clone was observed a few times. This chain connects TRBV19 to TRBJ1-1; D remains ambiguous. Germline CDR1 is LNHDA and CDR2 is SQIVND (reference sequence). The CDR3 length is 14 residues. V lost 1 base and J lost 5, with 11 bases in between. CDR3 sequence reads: CASSIGNGETEAFF. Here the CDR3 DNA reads TGTGCCAGTAGTATAGGGAACGGGGAGACTGAAGCTTTCTTT.

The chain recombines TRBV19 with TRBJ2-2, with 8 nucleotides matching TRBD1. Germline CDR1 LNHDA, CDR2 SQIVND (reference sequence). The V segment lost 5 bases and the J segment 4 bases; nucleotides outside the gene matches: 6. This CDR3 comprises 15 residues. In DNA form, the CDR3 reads TGTGCCAGTAGTCCCGGGACAGGTTCCACCGGGGAGCTGTTTTTT. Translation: CASSPGTGSTGELFF.

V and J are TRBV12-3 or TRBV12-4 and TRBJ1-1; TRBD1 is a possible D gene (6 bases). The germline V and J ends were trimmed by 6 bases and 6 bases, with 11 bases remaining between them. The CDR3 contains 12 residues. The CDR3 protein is CASSRDRPEAFF. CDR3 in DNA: TGTGCCAGCAGCCGCGACAGGCCTGAAGCTTTCTTT.

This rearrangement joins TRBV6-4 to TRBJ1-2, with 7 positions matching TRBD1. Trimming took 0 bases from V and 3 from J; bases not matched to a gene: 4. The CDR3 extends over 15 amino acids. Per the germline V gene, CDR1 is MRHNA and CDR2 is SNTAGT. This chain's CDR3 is CASSDSGTADYGYTF. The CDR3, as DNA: TGTGCCAGCAGTGACTCCGGGACAGCGGACTATGGCTACACCTTC.

This chain's CDR3 is CASSPQGAGIYGGDGYTF. DNA of the CDR3: TGCGCCAGCAGCCCGCAGGGGGCGGGGATTTATGGTGGCGATGGCTACACCTTC. The rearrangement joins TRBV5-1 to TRBJ1-2, with 8 nucleotides matching TRBD1. V lost 4 bases, J lost 6 bases, and 20 bases stayed unmatched. The CDR3 runs to 18 residues. Germline V gene sequence: CDR1 SGHRS, CDR2 YFSETQ.

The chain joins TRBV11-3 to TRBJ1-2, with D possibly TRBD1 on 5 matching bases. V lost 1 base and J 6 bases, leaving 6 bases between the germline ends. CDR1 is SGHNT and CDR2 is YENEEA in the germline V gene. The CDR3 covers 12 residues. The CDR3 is CASSLGRDGYTF. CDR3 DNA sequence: TGTGCCAGCAGCTTAGGCAGGGATGGCTACACCTTC.

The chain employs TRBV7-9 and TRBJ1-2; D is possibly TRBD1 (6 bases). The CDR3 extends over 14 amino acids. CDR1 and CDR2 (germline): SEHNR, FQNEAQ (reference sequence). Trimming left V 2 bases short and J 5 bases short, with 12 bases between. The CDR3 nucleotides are TGTGCCAGCAGCTTACCAGGGGTGTTATATGGCTACACCTTC. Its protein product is CASSLPGVLYGYTF.

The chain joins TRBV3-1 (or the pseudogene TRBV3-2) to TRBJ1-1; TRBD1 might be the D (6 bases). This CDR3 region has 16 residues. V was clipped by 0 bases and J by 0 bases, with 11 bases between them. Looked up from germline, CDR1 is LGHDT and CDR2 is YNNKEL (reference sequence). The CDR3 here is CASSQDRGLMNTEAFF. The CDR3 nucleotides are TGTGCCAGCAGCCAAGACAGGGGCCTTATGAACACTGAAGCTTTCTTT.

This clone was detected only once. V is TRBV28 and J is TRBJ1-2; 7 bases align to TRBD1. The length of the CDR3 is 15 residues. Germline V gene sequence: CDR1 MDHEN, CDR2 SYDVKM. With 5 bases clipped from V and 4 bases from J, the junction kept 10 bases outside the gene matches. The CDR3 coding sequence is TGTGCCAGCAGTCCTAGGTCCGACAGGGTCTATGGCTACACCTTC. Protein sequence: CASSPRSDRVYGYTF.

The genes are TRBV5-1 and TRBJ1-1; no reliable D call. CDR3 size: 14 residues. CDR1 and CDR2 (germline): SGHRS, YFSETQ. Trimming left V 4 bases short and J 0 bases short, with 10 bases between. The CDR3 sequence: CASSPLRLNTEAFF. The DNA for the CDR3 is TGCGCCAGCAGCCCTCTGAGGCTGAACACTGAAGCTTTCTTT.